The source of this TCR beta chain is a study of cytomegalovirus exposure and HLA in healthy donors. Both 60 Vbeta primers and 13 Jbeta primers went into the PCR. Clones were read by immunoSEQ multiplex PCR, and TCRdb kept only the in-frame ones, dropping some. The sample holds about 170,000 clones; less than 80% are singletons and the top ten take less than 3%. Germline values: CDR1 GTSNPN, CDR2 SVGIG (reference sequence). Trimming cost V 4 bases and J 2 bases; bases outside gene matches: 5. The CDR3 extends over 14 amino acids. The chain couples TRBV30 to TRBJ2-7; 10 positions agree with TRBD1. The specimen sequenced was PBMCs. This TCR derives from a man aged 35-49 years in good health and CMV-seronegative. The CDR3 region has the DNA TGTGCCTGGAAGGACAGGGGGTTCACCTACGAGCAGTACTTC. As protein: CAWKDRGFTYEQYF. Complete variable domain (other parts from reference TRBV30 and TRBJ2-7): SQTIHQWPATLVQPVGSPLSLECTVEGTSNPNLYWYRQAAGRGLQLLFYSVGIGQISSEVPQNLSASRPQDRQFILSSKKLLLSDSGFYLCAWKDRGFTYEQYFGPGTRLTVT.